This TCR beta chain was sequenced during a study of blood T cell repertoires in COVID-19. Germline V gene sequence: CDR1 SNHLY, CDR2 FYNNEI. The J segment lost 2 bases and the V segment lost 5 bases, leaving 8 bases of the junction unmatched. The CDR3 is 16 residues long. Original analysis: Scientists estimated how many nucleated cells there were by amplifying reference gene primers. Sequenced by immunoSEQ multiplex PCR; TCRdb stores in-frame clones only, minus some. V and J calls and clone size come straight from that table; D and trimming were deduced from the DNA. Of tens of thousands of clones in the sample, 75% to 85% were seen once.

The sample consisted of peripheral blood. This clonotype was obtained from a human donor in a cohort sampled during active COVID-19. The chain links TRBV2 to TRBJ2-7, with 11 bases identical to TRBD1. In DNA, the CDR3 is TGTGCCAGCAGTCTCGCCGGGACAGGGGGGACCTACGAGCAGTACTTC. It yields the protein CASSLAGTGGTYEQYF.